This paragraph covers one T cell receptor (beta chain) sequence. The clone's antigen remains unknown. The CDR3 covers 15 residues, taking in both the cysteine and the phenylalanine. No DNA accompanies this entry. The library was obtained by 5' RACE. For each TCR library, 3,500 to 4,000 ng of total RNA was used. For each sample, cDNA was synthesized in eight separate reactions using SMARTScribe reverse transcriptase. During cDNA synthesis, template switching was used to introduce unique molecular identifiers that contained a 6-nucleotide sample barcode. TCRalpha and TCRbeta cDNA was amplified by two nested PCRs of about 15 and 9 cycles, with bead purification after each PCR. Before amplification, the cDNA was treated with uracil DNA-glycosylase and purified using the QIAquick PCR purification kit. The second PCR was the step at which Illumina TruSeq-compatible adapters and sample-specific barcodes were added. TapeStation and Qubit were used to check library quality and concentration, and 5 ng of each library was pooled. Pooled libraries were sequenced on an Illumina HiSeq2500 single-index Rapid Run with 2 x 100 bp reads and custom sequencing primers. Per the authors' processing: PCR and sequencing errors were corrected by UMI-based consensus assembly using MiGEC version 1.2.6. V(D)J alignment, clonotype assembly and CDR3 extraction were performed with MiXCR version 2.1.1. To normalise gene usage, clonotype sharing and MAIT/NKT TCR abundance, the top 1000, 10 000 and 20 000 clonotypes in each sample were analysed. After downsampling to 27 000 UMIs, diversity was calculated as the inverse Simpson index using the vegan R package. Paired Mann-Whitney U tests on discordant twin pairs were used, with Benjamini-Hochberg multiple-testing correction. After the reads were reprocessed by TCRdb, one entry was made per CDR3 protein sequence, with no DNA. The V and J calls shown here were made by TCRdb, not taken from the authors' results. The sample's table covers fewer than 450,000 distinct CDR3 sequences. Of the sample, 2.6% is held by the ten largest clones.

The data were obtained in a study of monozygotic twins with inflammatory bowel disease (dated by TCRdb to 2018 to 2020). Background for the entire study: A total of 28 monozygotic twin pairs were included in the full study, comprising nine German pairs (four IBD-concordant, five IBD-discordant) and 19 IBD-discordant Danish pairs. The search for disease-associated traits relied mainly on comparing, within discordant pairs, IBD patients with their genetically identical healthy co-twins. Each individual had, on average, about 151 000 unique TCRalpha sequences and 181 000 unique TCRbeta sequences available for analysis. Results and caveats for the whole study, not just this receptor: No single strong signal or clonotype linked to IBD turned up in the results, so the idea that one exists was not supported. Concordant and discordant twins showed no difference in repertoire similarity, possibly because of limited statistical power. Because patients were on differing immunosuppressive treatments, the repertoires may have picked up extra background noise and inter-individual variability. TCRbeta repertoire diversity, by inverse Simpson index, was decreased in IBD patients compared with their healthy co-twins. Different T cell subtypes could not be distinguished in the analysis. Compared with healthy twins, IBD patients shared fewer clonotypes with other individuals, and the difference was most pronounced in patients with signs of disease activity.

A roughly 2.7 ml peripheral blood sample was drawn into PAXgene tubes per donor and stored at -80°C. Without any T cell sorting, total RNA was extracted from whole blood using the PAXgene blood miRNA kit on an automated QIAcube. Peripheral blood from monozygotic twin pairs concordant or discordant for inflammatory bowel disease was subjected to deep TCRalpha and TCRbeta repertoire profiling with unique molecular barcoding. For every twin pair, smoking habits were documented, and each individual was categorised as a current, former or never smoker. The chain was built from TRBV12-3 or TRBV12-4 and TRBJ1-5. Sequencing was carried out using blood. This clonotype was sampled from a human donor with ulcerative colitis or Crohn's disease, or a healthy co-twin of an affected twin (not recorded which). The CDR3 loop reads CASSLAGLSSQPQHF.